The present T cell receptor (beta chain) was sequenced within a study of vaccination and CD4 T cells after COVID-19. Study information: Those taking part got two shots of either the BNT162b2 or the mRNA-1273 vaccine. Early (day 14) and late (days 161 to 241) post-vaccine samples came from a few convalescent patients. General study points: Convalescent patients had a median roughly 87% of reactive clones appearing only post-vaccination.

Time point defined: late sampling 161 to 241 days after vaccination in three convalescent patients. Per the germline V gene, CDR1 is MGHDK and CDR2 is SYGVNS. Trimming took off 1 base at V and 1 base at J, with 4 bases between the two ends. The CDR3 is 13 residues long. Using its own MiXCR run on the PCR reads, TCRdb lists one record per CDR3 protein. This table has around 26,000 distinct CDR3 sequences, around 49% appearing once. In the case of this clonotype: Its antigen is not known.

The chain couples TRBV25-1 to TRBJ1-1; no reliable D call. This TCR came from a human donor who had recovered from COVID-19. The starting material was CD4+ T cells from blood, obtained about 7 months after SARS-CoV-2 vaccination. Here the CDR3 reads CASSELRNTEAFF. The CDR3 DNA follows: TGTGCCAGCAGTGAATTAAGGAACACTGAAGCTTTCTTT.